The present TCR beta chain was sequenced within a study of neurological immune-mediated disorders (dated by TCRdb to between 2018 and 2020). For the wider study: Of the 35 or so multiple sclerosis patients, about 31 had relapsing-remitting MS and 3 had secondary progressive MS. The 106 TCR-beta libraries covered PBMC samples along with longitudinal samples, technical triplicates, and paired sorted CD4+ and CD8+ T-cell subsets. The cohort included about 70 subjects: roughly 15 with HAM/TSP, roughly 35 with multiple sclerosis, and approximately 20 healthy controls. The study compared peripheral blood TCR-beta repertoires of HTLV-I-associated myelopathy (HAM/TSP) patients, multiple sclerosis patients and healthy controls using UMI-based sequencing. General study outcomes and caveats: No association of the MS cluster with clinical or MRI features was observed, and the need for larger cohorts was stated by the authors. TCR clonal expansion was highest in HAM/TSP patients and lowest in MS patients, with MS patients falling below even healthy controls. In phylogenetic analysis, the repertoires of 18 of 34 MS patients grouped into a cluster of related CDR3 sequences, which suggests a possible signature at the repertoire level. Expanded clones from different subjects shared no identical CDR3 amino acid sequences, which suggests that TCR-beta repertoires were private in all groups.

For the unsorted PBMC libraries, 2 million PBMCs were stored in RNAlater at -80 degrees C until RNA extraction and were used to generate the libraries. The multiple sclerosis patients were enrolled in a US clinical protocol that evaluated disease progression with magnetic resonance imaging. PBMCs were separated from peripheral blood using Ficoll-Hypaque density gradient centrifugation and then cryopreserved in liquid nitrogen. This clonotype was observed at least ten times. This clone's antigen is unknown. One base away there is no much larger clone; base qualities are not given. cDNA was synthesized by template-switch 5'RACE using a primer carrying a 10-nucleotide random unique molecular identifier by which each TCR transcript was tagged. Over 160 million TCR-beta sequences, covering 15-18 subjects, were produced in each sequencing run. The RNeasy kit was used for extraction of total RNA. The KAPA Real-time Library Amplification kit was used to amplify TCR-beta VDJ regions with primers targeting the TCR constant region and the 5'RACE anchor. A first PCR added sample indexes and Illumina adaptors, after which a second PCR increased the library yield. After Ampure bead purification, the roughly 650 bp TCR product was size-selected on a 2% E-gel SizeSelection system. Before pooling, library quality was checked on a Bioanalyzer, concentration was measured with Qubit, and libraries were quantified with the Kapa Library Quantification kit. An Illumina HiSeq 2500 sequenced the libraries paired-end 2 x 150 bp. To increase sequence diversity, about 25-31% phiX was spiked into each library pool. Under the source paper's analysis protocol: The UMI-based MiGEC pipeline processed quality-filtered reads and removed over 80% of raw TCR sequences during error correction. VDJ genes were aligned to IMGT germline references, and clonotypes were defined by unique CDR3 amino acid sequence plus V-J genes. VDJtools evaluated clonal expansion, Shannon diversity and CDR3 relatedness (CalcPairwiseDistances, ClusterSamples); CLCbio workbench built phylogenetic trees. A clone was classed as expanded if it had 8 or more unique UMIs, a cutoff based on coefficient-of-variation modelling across technical triplicates. The public reads were reanalyzed by TCRdb: fastp trimming at Q25, MiXCR alignment, in-frame beta chains only. Records with the same CDR3 protein are collapsed into one entry carrying the most frequent genes and DNA. The V and J calls here are based on TCRdb, not the publication. Here the sample has about 70,000 distinct CDR3 sequences; roughly 4.9% occur a single time. Roughly 2.2% of the sample belongs to the ten largest clones.

CDR1 LNHNV and CDR2 YYDKDF are derived from the germline V gene (reference sequence). V is trimmed back by 3 bases and J by 2 bases, and the junction contains 8 bases that no gene match accounts for. From the cysteine through the phenylalanine, the CDR3 covers 16 amino acids. Only CDR3 DNA is held: 48 bases, read in frame from base 1. The V and J segments used are TRBV15 and TRBJ2-7; TRBD2 fits 9 bases in the junction. The origin of this receptor is a woman in her 70s with multiple sclerosis. Sequencing was carried out using PBMCs. The CDR3 protein: CATSRVLAGGTYEQYF. The sequenced DNA is TGTGCCACCAGCAGGGTTCTGGCGGGGGGGACCTACGAGCAGTACTTC.